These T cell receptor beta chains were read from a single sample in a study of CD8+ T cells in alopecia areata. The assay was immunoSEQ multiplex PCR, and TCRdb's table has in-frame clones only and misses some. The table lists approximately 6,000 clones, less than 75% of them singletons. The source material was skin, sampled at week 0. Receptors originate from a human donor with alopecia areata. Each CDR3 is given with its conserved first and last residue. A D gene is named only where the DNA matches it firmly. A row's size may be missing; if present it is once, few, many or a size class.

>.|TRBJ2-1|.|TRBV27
CASSLFSRNEQFF
TGTGCCAGCAGTTTATTTAGTAGGAATGAGCAGTTCTTC
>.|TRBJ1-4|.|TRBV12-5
CASGPGRGKLFF
TGTGCTAGTGGCCCCGGACGAGGAAAACTGTTTTTT
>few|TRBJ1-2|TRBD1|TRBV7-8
CASSLRQGAQGYTF
TGTGCCAGCAGCTTAAGACAGGGGGCGCAGGGCTACACCTTC
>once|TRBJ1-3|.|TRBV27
CASSLTGYGNTIYF
TGTGCCAGCAGTTTAACGGGGTATGGAAACACCATATATTTT
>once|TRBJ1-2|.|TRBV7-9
CASSLGGWAGQTNYGYTF
TGTGCCAGCAGCTTAGGAGGGTGGGCAGGACAAACTAACTATGGCTACACCTTC
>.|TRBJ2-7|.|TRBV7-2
CASSLGRVYTYEQYF
TGTGCCAGCAGCTTGGGAAGGGTCTATACCTACGAGCAGTACTTC
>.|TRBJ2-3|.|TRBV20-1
CSAKLDTQYF
TGCAGTGCTAAACTAGATACGCAGTATTTT
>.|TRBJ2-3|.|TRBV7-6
CASSFYPGSDTQYF
TGTGCCAGCAGCTTTTACCCAGGATCAGATACGCAGTATTTT
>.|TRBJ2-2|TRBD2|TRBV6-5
CASRGTSENTGELFF
TGTGCCAGCAGGGGGACTAGCGAGAACACCGGGGAGCTGTTTTTT
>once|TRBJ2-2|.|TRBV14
CASSQFRATGELFF
TGTGCCAGCAGCCAATTCAGGGCCACCGGGGAGCTGTTTTTT
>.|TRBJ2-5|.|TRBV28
CASFKRFGETQYF
TGTGCCAGTTTTAAGCGCTTTGGAGAGACCCAGTACTTC
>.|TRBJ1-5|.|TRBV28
CASSLGGAYSNQPQHF
TGTGCCAGCAGTTTAGGCGGGGCCTATAGCAATCAGCCCCAGCATTTT
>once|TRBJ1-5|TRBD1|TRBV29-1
CSVTGTGGQPQHF
TGCAGCGTAACCGGGACAGGGGGTCAGCCCCAGCATTTT
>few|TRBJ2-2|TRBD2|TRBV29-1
CSVDSGGVTGELFF
TGCAGCGTTGACTCCGGGGGGGTAACCGGGGAGCTGTTTTTT
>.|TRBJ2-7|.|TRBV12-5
CASAVGGNSYEQYF
TGTGCTAGTGCGGTAGGCGGGAACTCCTACGAGCAGTACTTC
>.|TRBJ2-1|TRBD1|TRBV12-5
CASGPEGQASYNEQFF
TGTGCTAGTGGTCCAGAGGGACAGGCTAGCTACAATGAGCAGTTCTTC
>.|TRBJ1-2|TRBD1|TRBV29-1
CSVTDRGSRGYTF
TGCAGCGTGACCGACAGGGGATCGCGGGGCTACACCTTC
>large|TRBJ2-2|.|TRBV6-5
CATGTYGELFF
TGTGCCACCGGGACTTACGGGGAGCTGTTTTTT
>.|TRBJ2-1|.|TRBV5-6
CASSLPDKYNEQFF
TGTGCCAGCAGCTTGCCGGACAAGTACAATGAGCAGTTCTTC
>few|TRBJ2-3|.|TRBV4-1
CASSQDEGGAYQDTQYF
TGCGCCAGCAGCCAAGATGAGGGGGGGGCCTACCAAGATACGCAGTATTTT
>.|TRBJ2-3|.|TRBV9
CASSVGRGTDTQYF
TGTGCCAGCAGCGTAGGGCGGGGTACAGATACGCAGTATTTT
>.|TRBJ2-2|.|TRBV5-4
CASSVDQITGELCF
TGTGCCAGCAGCGTGGATCAAATCACCGGGGAGCTGTGTTTT
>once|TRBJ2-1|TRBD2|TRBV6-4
CASSVAGGAYNEQFF
TGTGCCAGCAGTGTTGCGGGGGGGGCCTACAATGAGCAGTTCTTC